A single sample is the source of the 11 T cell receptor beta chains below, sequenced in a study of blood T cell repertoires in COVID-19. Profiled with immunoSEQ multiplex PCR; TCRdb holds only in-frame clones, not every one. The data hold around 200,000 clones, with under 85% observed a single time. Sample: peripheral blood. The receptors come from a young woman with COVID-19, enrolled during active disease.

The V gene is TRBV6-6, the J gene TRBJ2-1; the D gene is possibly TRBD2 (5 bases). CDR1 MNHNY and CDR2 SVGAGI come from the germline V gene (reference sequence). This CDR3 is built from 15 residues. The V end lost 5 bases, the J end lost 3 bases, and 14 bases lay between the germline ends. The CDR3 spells CASSDEGANYNEQFF. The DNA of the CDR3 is TGTGCCAGCAGTGACGAGGGTGCTAACTACAATGAGCAGTTCTTC.

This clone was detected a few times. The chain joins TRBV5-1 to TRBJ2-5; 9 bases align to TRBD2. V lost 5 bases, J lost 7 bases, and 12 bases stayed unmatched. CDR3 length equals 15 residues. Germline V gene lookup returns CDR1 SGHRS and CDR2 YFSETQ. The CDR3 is CASREPAGGQGTQYF. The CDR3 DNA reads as TGCGCCAGCAGAGAACCAGCGGGGGGCCAGGGGACCCAGTACTTC.

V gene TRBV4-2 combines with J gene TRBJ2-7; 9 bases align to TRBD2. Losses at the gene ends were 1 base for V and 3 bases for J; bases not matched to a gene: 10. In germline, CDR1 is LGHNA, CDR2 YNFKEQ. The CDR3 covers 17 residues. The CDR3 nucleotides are TGTGCCAGCAGCCAAGGACTAGCGGACCCCCTAGACTACGAGCAGTACTTC. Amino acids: CASSQGLADPLDYEQYF.

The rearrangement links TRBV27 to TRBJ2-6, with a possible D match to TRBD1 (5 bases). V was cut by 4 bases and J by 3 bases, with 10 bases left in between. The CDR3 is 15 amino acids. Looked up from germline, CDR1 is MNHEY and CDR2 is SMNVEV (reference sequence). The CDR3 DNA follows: TGTGCCAGCAGTTACAGGAAAGGTGGGGCCAACGTCCTGACTTTC. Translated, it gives CASSYRKGGANVLTF.

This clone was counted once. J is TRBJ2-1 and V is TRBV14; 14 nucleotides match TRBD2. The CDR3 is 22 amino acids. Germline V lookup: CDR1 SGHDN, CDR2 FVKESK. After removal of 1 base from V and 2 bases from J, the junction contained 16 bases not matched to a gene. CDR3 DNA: TGTGCCAGCAGCCAAGGGGGACCCCCGGGACTAGCGGGAGTGCGTGCCTACAATGAGCAGTTCTTC. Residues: CASSQGGPPGLAGVRAYNEQFF.

The CDR3 nucleotides are TGTGCCAGCTCATGGCAGGGGCCGAACACCGGGGAGCTGTTTTTT. It yields the protein CASSWQGPNTGELFF. The rearrangement joins TRBV18 to TRBJ2-2; D may be TRBD1 (6 bases). CDR3 length: 15 amino acids. V was pared by 5 bases and J by 0 bases, with 10 bases between. Germline values: CDR1 KGHSH, CDR2 LQKENI.

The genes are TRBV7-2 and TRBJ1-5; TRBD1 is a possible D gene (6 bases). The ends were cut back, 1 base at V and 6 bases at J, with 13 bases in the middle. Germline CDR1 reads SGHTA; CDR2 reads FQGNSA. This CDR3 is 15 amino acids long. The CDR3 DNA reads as TGTGCCAGCAGCTTAGAACAGGGAAGGGGTCAGCCCCAGCATTTT. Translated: CASSLEQGRGQPQHF.

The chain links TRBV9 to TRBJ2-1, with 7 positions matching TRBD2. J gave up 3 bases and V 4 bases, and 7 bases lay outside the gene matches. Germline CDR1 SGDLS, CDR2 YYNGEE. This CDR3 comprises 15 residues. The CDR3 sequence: CASSLLADNYNEQFF. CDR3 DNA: TGTGCCAGCAGCCTCCTAGCGGATAACTACAATGAGCAGTTCTTC.

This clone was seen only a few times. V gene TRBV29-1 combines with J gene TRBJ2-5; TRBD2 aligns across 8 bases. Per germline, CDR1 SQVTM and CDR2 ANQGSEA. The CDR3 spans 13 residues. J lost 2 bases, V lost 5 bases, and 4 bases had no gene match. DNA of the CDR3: TGCAGCGTTCTACCTAGCGGGCAAGAGACCCAGTACTTC. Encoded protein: CSVLPSGQETQYF.

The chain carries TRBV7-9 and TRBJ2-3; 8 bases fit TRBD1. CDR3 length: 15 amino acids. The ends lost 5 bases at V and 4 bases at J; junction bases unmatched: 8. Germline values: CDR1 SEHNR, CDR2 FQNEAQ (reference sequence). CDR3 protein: CASSPTGTGPDTQYF. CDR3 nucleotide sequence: TGTGCCAGCAGCCCCACGGGGACAGGACCAGATACGCAGTATTTT. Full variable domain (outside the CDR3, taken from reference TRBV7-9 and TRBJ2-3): DTGVSQNPRHKITKRGQNVTFRCDPISEHNRLYWYRQTLGQGPEFLTYFQNEAQLEKSRLLSDRFSAERPKGSFSTLEIQRTEQGDSAMYLCASSPTGTGPDTQYFGPGTRLTVL.

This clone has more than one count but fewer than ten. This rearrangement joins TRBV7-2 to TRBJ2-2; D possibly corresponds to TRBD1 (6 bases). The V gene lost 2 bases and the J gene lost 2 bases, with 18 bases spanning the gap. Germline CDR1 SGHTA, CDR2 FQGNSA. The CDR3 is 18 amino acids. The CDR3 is CASSLRFLGALNTGELFF. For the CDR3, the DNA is TGTGCCAGCAGCTTACGATTCCTGGGGGCGCTTAACACCGGGGAGCTGTTTTTT.